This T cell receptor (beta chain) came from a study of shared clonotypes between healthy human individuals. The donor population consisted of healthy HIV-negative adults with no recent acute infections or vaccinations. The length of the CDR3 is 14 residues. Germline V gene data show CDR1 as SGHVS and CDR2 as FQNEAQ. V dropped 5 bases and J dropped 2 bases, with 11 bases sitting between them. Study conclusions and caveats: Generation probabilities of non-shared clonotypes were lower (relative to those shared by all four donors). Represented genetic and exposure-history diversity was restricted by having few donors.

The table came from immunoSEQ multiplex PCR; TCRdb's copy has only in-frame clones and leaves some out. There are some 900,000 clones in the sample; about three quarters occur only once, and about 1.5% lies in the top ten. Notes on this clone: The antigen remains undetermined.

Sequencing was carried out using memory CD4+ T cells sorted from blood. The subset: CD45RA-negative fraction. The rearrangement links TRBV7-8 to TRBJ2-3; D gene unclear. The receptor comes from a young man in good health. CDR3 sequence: CASSPRTDTDTQYF. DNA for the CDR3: TGTGCCAGCAGCCCCCGGACGGACACAGATACGCAGTATTTT.